The present entry profiles one T cell receptor beta chain with its context. These data are taken from a study of blood T cell repertoires in COVID-19. On the study more broadly: Italy, Spain and the United States were the sources of the convalescent and acute COVID-19 samples. In each case, the material was cDNA or gDNA derived from T cells, B-cell-depleted T cells, or PBMCs.

How the authors handled the data: The authors estimated nucleated cell counts from reference gene primer amplification. Only in-frame clones appear in the TCRdb table, and some are missing; sequencing was by immunoSEQ multiplex PCR. D and trimming come from the DNA, and the V and J calls and clone size come from that table. There are about 300,000 clones in the sample; 86% occur only once, and around 1.5% lies in the top ten. Germline V gene data show CDR1 as ENHRY and CDR2 as SYGVKD. V lost 5 bases to trimming and J lost 2 bases; unmatched junction nucleotides: 6. The CDR3 extends over 15 amino acids.

This receptor was identified in a woman in her forties or fifties with acute or convalescent COVID-19. The gene calls are TRBV10-3 and TRBJ1-5, with TRBD1 matching 7 bases. Sequencing used peripheral blood. Written as DNA, the CDR3 is TGTGCCATCAGTAGACAGGGAATCGGCAATCAGCCCCAGCATTTT. This codes for CAISRQGIGNQPQHF.